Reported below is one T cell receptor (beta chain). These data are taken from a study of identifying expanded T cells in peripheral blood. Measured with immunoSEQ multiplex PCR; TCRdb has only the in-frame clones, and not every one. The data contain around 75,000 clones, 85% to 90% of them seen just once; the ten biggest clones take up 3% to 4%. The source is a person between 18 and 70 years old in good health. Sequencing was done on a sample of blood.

The DNA of the CDR3 is TGTGCCAGTAGTGCGACTAGCGGTACCTACGAGCAGTACTTC. Protein: CASSATSGTYEQYF. The rearrangement links TRBV19 to TRBJ2-7, with 9 bases aligning to TRBD2. This CDR3 is 14 amino acids long. Germline V gene sequence: CDR1 LNHDA, CDR2 SQIVND (reference sequence). V shed 5 bases, J shed 2 bases, and the junction held 4 bases outside the gene matches.